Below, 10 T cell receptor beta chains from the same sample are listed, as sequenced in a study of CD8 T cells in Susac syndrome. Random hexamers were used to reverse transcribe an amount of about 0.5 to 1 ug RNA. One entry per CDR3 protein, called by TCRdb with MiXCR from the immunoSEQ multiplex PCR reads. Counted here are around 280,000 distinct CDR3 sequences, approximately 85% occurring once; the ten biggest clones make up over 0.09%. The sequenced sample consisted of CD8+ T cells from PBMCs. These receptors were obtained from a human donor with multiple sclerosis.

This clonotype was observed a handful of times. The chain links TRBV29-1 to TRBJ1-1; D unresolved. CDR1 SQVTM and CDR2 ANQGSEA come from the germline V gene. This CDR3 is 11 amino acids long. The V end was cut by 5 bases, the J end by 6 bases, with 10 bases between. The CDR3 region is CSVYTGPEAFF. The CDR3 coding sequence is TGCAGCGTTTACACCGGCCCTGAAGCTTTCTTT.

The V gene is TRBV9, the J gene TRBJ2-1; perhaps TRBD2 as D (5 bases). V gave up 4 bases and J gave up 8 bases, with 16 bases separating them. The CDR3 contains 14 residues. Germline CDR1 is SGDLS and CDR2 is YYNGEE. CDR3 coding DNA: TGTGCCAGCAGCTCTGGAGGTGGAGTAGATGAGCAGTTCTTC. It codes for CASSSGGGVDEQFF.

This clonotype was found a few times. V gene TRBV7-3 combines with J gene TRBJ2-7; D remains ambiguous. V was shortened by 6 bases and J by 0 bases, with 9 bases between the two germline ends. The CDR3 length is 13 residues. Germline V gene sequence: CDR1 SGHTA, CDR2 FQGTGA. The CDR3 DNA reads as TGTGCCAGCAGTTCCGATCCCTCCTACGAGCAGTACTTC. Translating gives CASSSDPSYEQYF.

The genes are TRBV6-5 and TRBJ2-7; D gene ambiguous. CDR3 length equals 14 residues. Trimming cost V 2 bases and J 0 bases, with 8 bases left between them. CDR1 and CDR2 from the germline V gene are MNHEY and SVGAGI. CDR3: CASSYGIRSYEQYF. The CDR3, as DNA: TGTGCCAGCAGTTACGGAATTCGCTCCTACGAGCAGTACTTC.

The DNA of the CDR3 is TGCAGTGCCTTGGACAGGGGAATGGGACTAGTTTTGGATGAGCAGTTCTTC. Translated: CSALDRGMGLVLDEQFF. The J gene is TRBJ2-1, the V gene TRBV20-1; D perhaps matches TRBD1 (9 bases). Looked up from germline, CDR1 is DFQATT and CDR2 is SNEGSKA (reference sequence). This CDR3 contains 17 residues. The germline V and J ends were trimmed by 6 bases and 8 bases, with 29 bases remaining between them.

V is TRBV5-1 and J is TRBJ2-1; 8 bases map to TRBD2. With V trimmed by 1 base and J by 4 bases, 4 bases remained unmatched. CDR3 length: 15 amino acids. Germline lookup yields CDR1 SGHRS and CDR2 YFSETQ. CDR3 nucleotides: TGCGCCAGCAGCTTGTTTCGGGAGGGTTACAATGAGCAGTTCTTC. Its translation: CASSLFREGYNEQFF.

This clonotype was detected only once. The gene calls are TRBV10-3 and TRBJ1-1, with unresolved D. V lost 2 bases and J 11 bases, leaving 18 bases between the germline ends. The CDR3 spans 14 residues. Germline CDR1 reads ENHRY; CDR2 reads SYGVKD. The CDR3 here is CAISETGNPLGAFF. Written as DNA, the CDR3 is TGTGCCATCAGTGAGACCGGGAACCCTTTGGGGGCTTTCTTT.

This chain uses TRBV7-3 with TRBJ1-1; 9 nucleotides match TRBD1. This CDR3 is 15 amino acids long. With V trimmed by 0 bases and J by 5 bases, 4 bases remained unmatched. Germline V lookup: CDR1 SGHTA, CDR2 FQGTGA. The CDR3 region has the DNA TGTGCCAGCAGCTTAACAGACAGGGGGTCGACTGAAGCTTTCTTT. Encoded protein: CASSLTDRGSTEAFF.

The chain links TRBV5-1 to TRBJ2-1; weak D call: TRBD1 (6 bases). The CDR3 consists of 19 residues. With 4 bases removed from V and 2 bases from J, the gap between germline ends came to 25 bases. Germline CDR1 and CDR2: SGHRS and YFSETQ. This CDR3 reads CASSLPAASDRRTYNEQFF. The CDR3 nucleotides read TGCGCCAGCAGCCTCCCTGCTGCATCCGACAGGCGCACCTACAATGAGCAGTTCTTC.

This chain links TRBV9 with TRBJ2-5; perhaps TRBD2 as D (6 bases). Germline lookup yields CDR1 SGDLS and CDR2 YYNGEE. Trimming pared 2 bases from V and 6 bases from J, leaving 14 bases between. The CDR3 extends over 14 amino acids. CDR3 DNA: TGTGCCAGCAGCGTCGGGACTTCTGTTCAGACCCAGTACTTC. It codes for CASSVGTSVQTQYF.